The source of this TCR beta chain is a study of human T cells and chemical hapten exposure. Study as a whole: Sensitization used 2% DPC on about 2 cm by about 2 cm upper inner arm skin.

CDR3 length equals 13 residues. Unmatched junction bases numbered 1, after V lost 5 bases and J lost 1 base. Per germline, CDR1 KGHSY and CDR2 FQNENV. The sample holds a few counts of this clonotype. Its antigen is as yet unknown. General study points: Patch test score rose with PT1 expanded TCRs, significant at 8, 16, 32, not 4.

Each CDR3 protein is one row after TCRdb ran MiXCR on the RACE reads. Of about 190,000 distinct CDR3 sequences in the sample, around 25% were seen once. Time point specified: patch test 3, about 24 weeks after DPC sensitization. Treatment denoted: therapeutic diphenylcyclopropenone sensitization with weekly scalp DPC. Non-pregnant alopecia patients aged 18 to 70, suitable for DPC therapy. The study extracted total RNA from unfractionated whole blood. The rearrangement uses TRBV16 and TRBJ1-1; 7 bases line up with TRBD1. The receptor was isolated from a middle-aged woman with alopecia areata. Some clones in this sample may be carry-over from other donors' samples. The sample was whole blood, taken in connection with sensitization to the hapten diphenylcyclopropenone (DPC). The CDR3 region has the DNA TGTGCCAGCAGCAACAGGGGGAACACTGAAGCTTTCTTT. Translated: CASSNRGNTEAFF.